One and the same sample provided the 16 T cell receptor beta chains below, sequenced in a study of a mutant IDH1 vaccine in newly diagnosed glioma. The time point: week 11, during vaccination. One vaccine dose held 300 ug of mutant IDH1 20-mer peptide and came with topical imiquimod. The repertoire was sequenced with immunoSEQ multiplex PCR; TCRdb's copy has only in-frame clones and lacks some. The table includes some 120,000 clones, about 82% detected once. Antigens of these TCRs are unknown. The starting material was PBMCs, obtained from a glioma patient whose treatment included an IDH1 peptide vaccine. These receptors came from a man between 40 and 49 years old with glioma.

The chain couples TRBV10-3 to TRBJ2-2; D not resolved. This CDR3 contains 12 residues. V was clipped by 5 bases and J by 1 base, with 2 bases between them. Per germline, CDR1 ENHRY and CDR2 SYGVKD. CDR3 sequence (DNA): TGTGCCATCAGTAAGAACACCGGGGAGCTGTTTTTT. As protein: CAISKNTGELFF.

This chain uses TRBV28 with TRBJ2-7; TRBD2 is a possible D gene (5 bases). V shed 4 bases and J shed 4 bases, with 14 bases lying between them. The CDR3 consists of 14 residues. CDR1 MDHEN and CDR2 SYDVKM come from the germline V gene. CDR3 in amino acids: CASSWASSGYEQYF. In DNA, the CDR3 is TGTGCCAGCAGTTGGGCTAGCTCTGGGTACGAGCAGTACTTC.

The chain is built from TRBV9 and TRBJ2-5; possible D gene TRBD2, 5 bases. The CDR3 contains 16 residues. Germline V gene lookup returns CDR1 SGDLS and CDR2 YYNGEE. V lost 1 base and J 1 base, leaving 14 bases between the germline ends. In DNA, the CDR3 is TGTGCCAGCAGCGTACTCGGGGTGGAAGCCCAAGAGACCCAGTACTTC. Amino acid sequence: CASSVLGVEAQETQYF.

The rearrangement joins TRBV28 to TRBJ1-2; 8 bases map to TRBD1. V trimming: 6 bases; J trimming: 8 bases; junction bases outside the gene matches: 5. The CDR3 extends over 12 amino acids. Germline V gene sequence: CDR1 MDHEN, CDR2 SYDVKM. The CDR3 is CASRQGARGYTF. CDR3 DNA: TGTGCCAGCAGGCAGGGGGCGAGGGGCTACACCTTC.

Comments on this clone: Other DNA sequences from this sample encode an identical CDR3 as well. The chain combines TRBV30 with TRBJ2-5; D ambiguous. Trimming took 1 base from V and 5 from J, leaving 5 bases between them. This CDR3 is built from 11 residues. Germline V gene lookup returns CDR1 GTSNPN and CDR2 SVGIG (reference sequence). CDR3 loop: CAWSGGETQYF. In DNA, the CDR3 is TGTGCCTGGAGTGGTGGGGAGACCCAGTACTTC. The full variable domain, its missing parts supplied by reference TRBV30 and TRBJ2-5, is SQTIHQWPATLVQPVGSPLSLECTVEGTSNPNLYWYRQAAGRGLQLLFYSVGIGQISSEVPQNLSASRPQDRQFILSSKKLLLSDSGFYLCAWSGGETQYFGPGTRLLVL.

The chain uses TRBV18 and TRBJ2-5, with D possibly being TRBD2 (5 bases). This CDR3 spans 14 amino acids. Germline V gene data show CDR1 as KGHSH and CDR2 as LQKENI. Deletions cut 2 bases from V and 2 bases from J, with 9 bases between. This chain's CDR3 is CASSPSRTQETQYF. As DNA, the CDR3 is TGTGCCAGCTCACCAAGCAGGACTCAAGAGACCCAGTACTTC.

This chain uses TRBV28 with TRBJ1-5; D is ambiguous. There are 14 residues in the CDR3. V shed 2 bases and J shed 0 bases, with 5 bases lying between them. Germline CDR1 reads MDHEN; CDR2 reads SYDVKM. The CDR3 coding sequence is TGTGCCAGCAGTTTAAGTTATAGCAATCAGCCCCAGCATTTT. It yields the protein CASSLSYSNQPQHF.

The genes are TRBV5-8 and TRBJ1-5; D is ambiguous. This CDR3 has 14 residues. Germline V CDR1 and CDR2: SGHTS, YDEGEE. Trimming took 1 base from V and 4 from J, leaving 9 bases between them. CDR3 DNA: TGTGCCAGCAGCTTGTGGGGATGGAATCAGCCCCAGCATTTT. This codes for CASSLWGWNQPQHF.

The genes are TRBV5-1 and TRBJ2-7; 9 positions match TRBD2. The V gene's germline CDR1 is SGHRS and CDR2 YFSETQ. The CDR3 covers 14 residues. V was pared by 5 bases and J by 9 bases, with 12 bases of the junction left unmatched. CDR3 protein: CASRGASGVTGQYF. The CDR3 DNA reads TGCGCCAGCAGGGGCGCTAGCGGGGTTACCGGGCAGTACTTC.

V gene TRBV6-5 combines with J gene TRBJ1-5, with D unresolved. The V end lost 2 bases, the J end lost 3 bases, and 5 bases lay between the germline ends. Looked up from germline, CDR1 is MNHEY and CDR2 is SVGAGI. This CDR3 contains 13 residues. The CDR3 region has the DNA TGTGCCAGCAGTTACACCACCAATCAGCCCCAGCATTTT. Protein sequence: CASSYTTNQPQHF.

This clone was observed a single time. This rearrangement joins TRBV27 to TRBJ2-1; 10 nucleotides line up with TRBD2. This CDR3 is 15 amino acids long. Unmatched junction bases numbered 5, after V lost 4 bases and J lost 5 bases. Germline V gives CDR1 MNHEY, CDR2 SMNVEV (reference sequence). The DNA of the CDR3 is TGTGCCAGCAGTTCGGGACTAGCGCGTAACAATGAGCAGTTCTTC. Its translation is CASSSGLARNNEQFF.

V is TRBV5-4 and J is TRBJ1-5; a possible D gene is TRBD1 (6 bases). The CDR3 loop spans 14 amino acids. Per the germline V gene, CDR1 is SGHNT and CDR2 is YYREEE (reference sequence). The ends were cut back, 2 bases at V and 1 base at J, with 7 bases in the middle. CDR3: CASSLQGSNQPQHF. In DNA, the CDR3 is TGTGCCAGCAGCTTACAGGGCAGCAATCAGCCCCAGCATTTT. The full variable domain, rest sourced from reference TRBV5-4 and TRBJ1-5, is ETGVTQSPTHLIKTRGQQVTLRCSSQSGHNTVSWYQQALGQGPQFIFQYYREEENGRGNFPPRFSGLQFPNYSSELNVNALELDDSALYLCASSLQGSNQPQHFGDGTRLSIL.

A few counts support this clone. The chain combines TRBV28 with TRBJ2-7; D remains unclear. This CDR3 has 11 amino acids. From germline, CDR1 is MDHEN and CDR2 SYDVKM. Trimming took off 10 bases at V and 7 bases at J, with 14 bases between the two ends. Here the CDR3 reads CATDGTREQYF. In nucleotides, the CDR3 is TGTGCCACCGATGGAACCAGGGAGCAGTACTTC.

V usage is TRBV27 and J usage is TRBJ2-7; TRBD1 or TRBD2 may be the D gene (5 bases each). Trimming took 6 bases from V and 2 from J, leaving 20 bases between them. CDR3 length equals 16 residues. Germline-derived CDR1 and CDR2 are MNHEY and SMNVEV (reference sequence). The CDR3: CASSPRYGTLPYEQYF. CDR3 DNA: TGTGCCAGCAGCCCACGGTACGGGACCCTACCCTACGAGCAGTACTTC.

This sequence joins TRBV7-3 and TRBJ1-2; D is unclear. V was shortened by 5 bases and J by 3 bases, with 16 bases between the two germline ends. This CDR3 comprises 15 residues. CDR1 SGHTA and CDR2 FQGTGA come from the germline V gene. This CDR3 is CASSLDGGRDYGYTF. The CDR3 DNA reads TGTGCCAGCAGCCTCGATGGAGGGAGGGACTATGGCTACACCTTC.

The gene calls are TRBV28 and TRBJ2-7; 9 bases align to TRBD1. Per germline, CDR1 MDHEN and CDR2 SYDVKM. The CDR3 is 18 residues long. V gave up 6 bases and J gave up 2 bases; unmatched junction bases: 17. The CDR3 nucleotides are TGTGCCAGCAGCCAGCTTCTTTTACAGGGGGCAATAACCTACGAGCAGTACTTC. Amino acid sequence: CASSQLLLQGAITYEQYF.